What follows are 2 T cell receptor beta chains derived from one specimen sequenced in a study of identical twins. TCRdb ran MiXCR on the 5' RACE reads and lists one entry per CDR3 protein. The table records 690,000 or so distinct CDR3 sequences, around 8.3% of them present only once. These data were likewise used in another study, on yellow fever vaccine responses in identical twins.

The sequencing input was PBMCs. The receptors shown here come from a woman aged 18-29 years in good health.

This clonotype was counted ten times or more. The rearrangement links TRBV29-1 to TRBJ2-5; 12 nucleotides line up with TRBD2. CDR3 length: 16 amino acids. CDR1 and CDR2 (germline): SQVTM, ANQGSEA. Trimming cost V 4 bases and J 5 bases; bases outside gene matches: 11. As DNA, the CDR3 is TGCAGCGTTGCAAGACTAGCGGGAGAGGGAGGTGAGACCCAGTACTTC. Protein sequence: CSVARLAGEGGETQYF. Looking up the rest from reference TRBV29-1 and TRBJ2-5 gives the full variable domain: SAVISQKPSRDICQRGTSLTIQCQVDSQVTMMFWYRQQPGQSLTLIATANQGSEATYESGFVIDKFPISRPNLTFSTLTVSNMSPEDSSIYLCSVARLAGEGGETQYFGPGTRLLVL.

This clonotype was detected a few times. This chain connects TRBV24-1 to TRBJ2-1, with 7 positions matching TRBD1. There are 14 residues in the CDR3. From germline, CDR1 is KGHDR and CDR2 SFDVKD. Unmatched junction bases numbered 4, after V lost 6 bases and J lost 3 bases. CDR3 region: CATSPGTVYNEQFF. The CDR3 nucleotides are TGTGCCACCAGTCCAGGGACAGTCTACAATGAGCAGTTCTTC.